A selection of T cell receptor beta chains follows, all from one sample in a study of CD8+ T cells in alopecia areata. Here immunoSEQ multiplex PCR was the method, and the copy in TCRdb shows in-frame clones only, minus some. The sample includes approximately 100,000 clones, under 45% of them seen just once. Sequencing was carried out using CD4+ T cells sorted from blood. These receptor sequences come from a human donor with alopecia areata. Each CDR3 is given with its conserved first and last residue. The D gene is left open where the match is weak. The listing skips clone size in some rows; elsewhere it reads once, few, many or a size class.

v_gene	d_gene	abundance	j_gene	len	CDR3nt	CDR3aa
TRBV27	.	.	TRBJ2-1	10	TGTGCCACCCAGTACAATGAGCAGTTCTTC	CATQYNEQFF
TRBV30	TRBD1	few	TRBJ2-1	14	TGTGCTGGACGTTACCGGGACAGGGGGAATGAGCAGTTCTTC	CAGRYRDRGNEQFF
TRBV30	.	.	TRBJ1-5	15	TGTGCCTTAAAGGAGGGGGGGAATAGCAATCAGCCCCAGCATTTT	CALKEGGNSNQPQHF
TRBV30	TRBD1	.	TRBJ2-5	13	TGTGCCTCGGAGCCAGGGGGCGCGGAGACCCAGTACTTC	CASEPGGAETQYF
TRBV4-1	.	.	TRBJ2-7	15	TGCGCCAGCAGCGGGGCCGGGCAGGGGCCCTACGAGCAGTACTTC	CASSGAGQGPYEQYF
TRBV30	.	.	TRBJ2-4	13	TGTGCCTGGAGTGAAAACTCTAGGGACATTCAGTACTTC	CAWSENSRDIQYF
TRBV2	.	few	TRBJ1-4	15	TGTGCCAGACAGGGTAAAGGAGGGACTAATGAAAAACTGTTTTTT	CARQGKGGTNEKLFF
TRBV6-1	TRBD1	few	TRBJ1-5	15	TGTGCCAGCAGTGATGGGGGACAGATCAATCAGCCCCAGCATTTT	CASSDGGQINQPQHF
TRBV30	.	.	TRBJ2-2	14	TGTGCCTGGAGGCTCCTGGGGGACACCGGGGAGCTGTTTTTT	CAWRLLGDTGELFF
TRBV20-1	.	.	TRBJ1-2	11	TGCAGTGCTCAGCCGGGAGGTGGCTACACCTTC	CSAQPGGGYTF
TRBV20-1	.	.	TRBJ2-7	11	TGCAGTGCTAGAGATCACAACGAGCAGTACTTC	CSARDHNEQYF
TRBV7-9	.	.	TRBJ2-3	15	TGTGCCAGCAGCTTTCAGCCTGGAACTGCAGATACGCAGTATTTT	CASSFQPGTADTQYF
TRBV30	.	.	TRBJ2-7	12	TGTGCCTGTACACGGATTACCTACGAGCAGTACTTC	CACTRITYEQYF
TRBV30	.	.	TRBJ1-3	10	TGTGCCTACCGCCAAGACACCATATATTTT	CAYRQDTIYF
TRBV6-5	.	.	TRBJ2-1	14	TGTGCCAGCACCAGATCCGGGACACCTTCTGAGCAGTTCTTC	CASTRSGTPSEQFF
TRBV29-1	.	few	TRBJ1-2	8	TGCAGCCCTGGAGGCTACACCTTC	CSPGGYTF
TRBV30	.	.	TRBJ1-5	12	TGTGCCTGGGGGTACACTAATCAGCCCCAGCATTTT	CAWGYTNQPQHF
TRBV28	TRBD1	.	TRBJ1-1	13	TGTGCCACCCAGAGTCCAGGGGGCATTGAAGCTTTCTTT	CATQSPGGIEAFF
TRBV29-1	.	few	TRBJ1-4	11	TGCAGCATTGGAGCGGAAGAAAAACTGTTTTTT	CSIGAEEKLFF
TRBV20-1	.	.	TRBJ1-2	11	TGCAGTGCGTGGACACCCAGGGGCTACACCTTC	CSAWTPRGYTF
TRBV30	.	.	TRBJ2-5	13	TGTGCCTGGAGTGTACCCGCTAGGGAGACCCAGTACTTC	CAWSVPARETQYF
TRBV30	.	.	TRBJ2-3	11	TGTGCCTGGAGGCGCGCAGATACGCAGTATTTT	CAWRRADTQYF
TRBV2	.	.	TRBJ2-2	13	TGTGCCAGCAGTGCGGAGGTACACGGGGAGCTGTTTTTT	CASSAEVHGELFF
TRBV7-2	TRBD2	.	TRBJ2-3	16	TGTGCCAGCAGCTTCTTATCGGGGGGGCGGACAGATACGCAGTATTTT	CASSFLSGGRTDTQYF
TRBV29-1	.	.	TRBJ2-1	12	TGCAGCGTTGAGATCAGGGGTCGGGGGCAGTTCTTC	CSVEIRGRGQFF
TRBV4-3	TRBD2	.	TRBJ2-1	14	TGCGCCAGCAGCCATGACCGAGCGGGAGGTGAGCAGTTCTTC	CASSHDRAGGEQFF
TRBV30	.	.	TRBJ1-5	13	TGTGCCTGGAGTGTTAGGGACAATCAGCCCCAGCATTTT	CAWSVRDNQPQHF
TRBV2	.	.	TRBJ1-2	13	TGTGCCAGCAGACAGGATAACCGGGAGGGCTACACCTTC	CASRQDNREGYTF
TRBV9	TRBD1	few	TRBJ2-3	15	TGTGCCAGCAGCGAAGGGACAGGTGGGGCATATACGCAGTATTTT	CASSEGTGGAYTQYF
TRBV30	TRBD1	.	TRBJ1-2	13	TGTGCCTGGAGGTCCGGGACAGATTATGGCTACACCTTC	CAWRSGTDYGYTF
TRBV7-9	.	few	TRBJ2-7	13	TGTGCCAGCAGCTTATCTGGGGATCTCGAGCAGTACTTC	CASSLSGDLEQYF
TRBV27	.	.	TRBJ2-5	14	TGTGCCAGCAGTTTCTCGGGACCCCAAGAGACCCAGTACTTC	CASSFSGPQETQYF
TRBV2	.	few	TRBJ1-1	13	TGTGCCAGCAGATGGACAGTGAACACTGAAGCTTTCTTT	CASRWTVNTEAFF
TRBV30	.	.	TRBJ1-2	15	TGTGCCTGGAGTGTACACCGACGGAAGAACTATGGCTACACCTTC	CAWSVHRRKNYGYTF
TRBV27	.	.	TRBJ1-1	15	TGTGCCAGCAGATACAGGACGACCGGGAACACTGAAGCTTTCTTT	CASRYRTTGNTEAFF
TRBV2	.	.	TRBJ1-6	15	TGTGCCAGCAGTTCCCGATCAGGGATTAATTCACCCCTCCACTTT	CASSSRSGINSPLHF
TRBV29-1	.	.	TRBJ2-6	13	TGCAGCGTTGTCGCTACTGGGGCCAACGTCCTGACTTTC	CSVVATGANVLTF
TRBV30	.	.	TRBJ2-1	13	TGTGCCTGGAGAGGGAACTACTACAATGAGCAGTTCTTC	CAWRGNYYNEQFF
TRBV30	.	.	TRBJ1-3	14	TGTGCCTGGAGTGAGGCAGTCTCTGGAAACACCATATATTTT	CAWSEAVSGNTIYF
TRBV11-2	TRBD2	.	TRBJ2-5	17	TGTGCCAGCAGCTTAGCGGCTAGCGGGGGGGCCCAAGAGACCCAGTACTTC	CASSLAASGGAQETQYF
TRBV29-1	TRBD2	.	TRBJ2-1	14	TGCAGCGTCCGAGCGGGAAGCTCCTACAATGAGCAGTTCTTC	CSVRAGSSYNEQFF
TRBV7-4	.	.	TRBJ1-5	17	TGTGCCAGCAGCCAAAAGACCGGGGGCGCGAGCAATCAGCCCCAGCATTTT	CASSQKTGGASNQPQHF
TRBV29-1	.	.	TRBJ2-5	12	TGCAGCGTTGCCGGATCCGAAGAGACCCAGTACTTC	CSVAGSEETQYF
TRBV9	.	.	TRBJ1-4	15	TGTGCCAGCAGCGTAGAAGGCAGGTCTAATGAAAAACTGTTTTTT	CASSVEGRSNEKLFF
TRBV29-1	.	few	TRBJ1-1	13	TGCAGCGTTAAGGTGACAGAATACACTGAAGCTTTCTTT	CSVKVTEYTEAFF
TRBV30	.	.	TRBJ1-2	15	TGTGCCTGGACCCGGGGAGAGGGGACGGTCTATGGCTACACCTTC	CAWTRGEGTVYGYTF